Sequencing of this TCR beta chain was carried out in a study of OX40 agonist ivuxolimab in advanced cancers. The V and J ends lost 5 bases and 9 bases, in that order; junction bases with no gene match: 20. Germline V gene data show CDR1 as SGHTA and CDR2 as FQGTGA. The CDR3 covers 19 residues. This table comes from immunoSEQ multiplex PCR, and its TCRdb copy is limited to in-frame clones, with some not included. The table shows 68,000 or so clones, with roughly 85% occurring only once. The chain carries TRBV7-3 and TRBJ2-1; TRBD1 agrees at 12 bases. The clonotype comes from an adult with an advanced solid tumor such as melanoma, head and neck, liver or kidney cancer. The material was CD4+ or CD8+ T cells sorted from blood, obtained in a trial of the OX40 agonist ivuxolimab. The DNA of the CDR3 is TGTGCCAGCAGCCGCAAAGCAACCTTTCCGGGACAGGGGGCGGGTGAGCAGTTCTTC. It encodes CASSRKATFPGQGAGEQFF.